This is a list of T cell receptor beta chains from one sample in a study of T cell responses to AZD1222 COVID-19 vaccine. Clones were read by immunoSEQ multiplex PCR, and TCRdb kept only the in-frame ones, dropping some. The table includes more than 100,000 clones, roughly nine tenths detected once. The sequencing used peripheral blood, collected on day 0 of AZD1222 vaccination. The receptors were sampled from an adult in good health. Each CDR3 is given without its conserved first and last residue. The order of the fields is J gene, V gene, CDR3 length, CDR3 protein.

J gene: TRBJ1-2; V gene: TRBV30; CDR3 length: 10; CDR3 protein: AWSPGGYGYT
J gene: TRBJ2-7; V gene: TRBV9; CDR3 length: 12; CDR3 protein: ASSVGGSVSEQY
J gene: TRBJ2-1; V gene: TRBV7-6; CDR3 length: 18; CDR3 protein: ASRNPSGTSGRGSYNEQF
J gene: TRBJ2-2; V gene: TRBV9; CDR3 length: 10; CDR3 protein: ASRRDAGELF
J gene: TRBJ2-3; V gene: TRBV27; CDR3 length: 16; CDR3 protein: ASSLSSAGGPGTDTQY
J gene: TRBJ1-1; V gene: TRBV18; CDR3 length: 12; CDR3 protein: ASSPPELRTEAF
J gene: TRBJ2-1; V gene: TRBV5-4; CDR3 length: 14; CDR3 protein: ASSFPPSGSGNEQF
J gene: TRBJ2-3; V gene: TRBV10-1; CDR3 length: 14; CDR3 protein: ASSVDQGAGTDTQY
J gene: TRBJ2-7; V gene: TRBV28; CDR3 length: 12; CDR3 protein: ASRVGENPYEQY
J gene: TRBJ2-7; V gene: TRBV6-2/TRBV6-3; CDR3 length: 14; CDR3 protein: ASSLGGAQYSYEQY
J gene: TRBJ1-4; V gene: TRBV30; CDR3 length: 11; CDR3 protein: AWSVRRNEKLF
J gene: TRBJ2-3; V gene: TRBV9; CDR3 length: 13; CDR3 protein: ASSVGGRMTDTQY
J gene: TRBJ2-7; V gene: TRBV2; CDR3 length: 10; CDR3 protein: ASTRDTGEQY
J gene: TRBJ1-4; V gene: TRBV18; CDR3 length: 14; CDR3 protein: ASSPLAQAVNEKLF
J gene: TRBJ1-2; V gene: TRBV19; CDR3 length: 12; CDR3 protein: ASSGQGTNYGYT
J gene: TRBJ1-2; V gene: TRBV7-3; CDR3 length: 12; CDR3 protein: ASSPGQGGYGYT
J gene: TRBJ1-4; V gene: TRBV6-1; CDR3 length: 12; CDR3 protein: ASSVGGRHEKLF
J gene: TRBJ2-1; V gene: TRBV12-3/TRBV12-4; CDR3 length: 11; CDR3 protein: ASSPAGYNEQF
J gene: TRBJ1-6; V gene: TRBV6-1; CDR3 length: 12; CDR3 protein: ASSESGDRSPLH
J gene: TRBJ2-2; V gene: TRBV6-4; CDR3 length: 14; CDR3 protein: ASSDSSRAPPGELF
J gene: TRBJ1-1; V gene: TRBV30; CDR3 length: 11; CDR3 protein: AWVEGPRKEAF
J gene: TRBJ2-6; V gene: TRBV10-3; CDR3 length: 13; CDR3 protein: AIRDSRSGANVLT
J gene: TRBJ2-3; V gene: TRBV5-1; CDR3 length: 13; CDR3 protein: ASSFRGSSTDTQY
J gene: TRBJ2-3; V gene: TRBV6-6; CDR3 length: 11; CDR3 protein: ASSYSGADTQY
J gene: TRBJ2-7; V gene: TRBV15; CDR3 length: 11; CDR3 protein: ATQAEGRNEQY
J gene: TRBJ2-5; V gene: TRBV24-1; CDR3 length: 13; CDR3 protein: ATSGWDRGRETQY
J gene: TRBJ1-1; V gene: TRBV5-4; CDR3 length: 16; CDR3 protein: ASSPRTGPHVMNTEAF
J gene: TRBJ2-2; V gene: TRBV6-6; CDR3 length: 12; CDR3 protein: ASKRDIHTGELF
J gene: TRBJ2-1; V gene: TRBV2; CDR3 length: 13; CDR3 protein: ASSGQAGSYNEQF
J gene: TRBJ1-6; V gene: TRBV30; CDR3 length: 14; CDR3 protein: AWRGAPAGRNSPLH
J gene: TRBJ2-7; V gene: TRBV29-1; CDR3 length: 10; CDR3 protein: SGKTGSYEQY
J gene: TRBJ1-3; V gene: TRBV7-6; CDR3 length: 15; CDR3 protein: ASSLASGGFLGNTIY
J gene: TRBJ2-4; V gene: TRBV5-6; CDR3 length: 12; CDR3 protein: ASSLAVESTVKY
J gene: TRBJ2-1; V gene: TRBV30; CDR3 length: 15; CDR3 protein: AWSGTASVYTYNEQF
J gene: TRBJ1-2; V gene: TRBV27; CDR3 length: 11; CDR3 protein: ASSLKGLGGYT
J gene: TRBJ1-1; V gene: TRBV5-1; CDR3 length: 14; CDR3 protein: ASSLEGQGINTEAF
J gene: TRBJ1-3; V gene: TRBV5-1; CDR3 length: 13; CDR3 protein: ASSLVRGGGNTIY
J gene: TRBJ1-1; V gene: TRBV5-1; CDR3 length: 14; CDR3 protein: ASSPESRGRGTEAF
J gene: TRBJ1-5; V gene: TRBV19; CDR3 length: 12; CDR3 protein: ASSMMGRNQPQH
J gene: TRBJ2-7; V gene: TRBV15; CDR3 length: 11; CDR3 protein: ATSRGPEGEQY
J gene: TRBJ2-3; V gene: TRBV28; CDR3 length: 15; CDR3 protein: ASSLLGGQSGGDTQY
J gene: TRBJ2-3; V gene: TRBV2; CDR3 length: 13; CDR3 protein: ASSDSSVLADTQY
J gene: TRBJ2-5; V gene: TRBV2; CDR3 length: 13; CDR3 protein: ASSEALGGGETQY
J gene: TRBJ1-1; V gene: TRBV28; CDR3 length: 12; CDR3 protein: ASSPPRQITEAF
J gene: TRBJ1-3; V gene: TRBV18; CDR3 length: 15; CDR3 protein: ASSPSRQGGSGNTIY
J gene: TRBJ2-2; V gene: TRBV3-1/TRBV3-2; CDR3 length: 10; CDR3 protein: ASSRTSGELF
J gene: TRBJ2-3; V gene: TRBV30; CDR3 length: 12; CDR3 protein: AWTPGLDTDTQY
J gene: TRBJ2-5; V gene: TRBV4-2; CDR3 length: 14; CDR3 protein: ASSQVGDRAREAQY
J gene: TRBJ2-5; V gene: TRBV3-1/TRBV3-2; CDR3 length: 11; CDR3 protein: ASSRTGEETQY
J gene: TRBJ2-3; V gene: TRBV19; CDR3 length: 12; CDR3 protein: ASSVSASTDTQY
J gene: TRBJ2-7; V gene: TRBV30; CDR3 length: 13; CDR3 protein: AWSSPSTGFYEQY
J gene: TRBJ1-5; V gene: TRBV27; CDR3 length: 13; CDR3 protein: ASSLGGDSNQPQH
J gene: TRBJ2-7; V gene: TRBV6-2/TRBV6-3; CDR3 length: 14; CDR3 protein: ASSYRRTGIPYEQY
J gene: TRBJ1-3; V gene: TRBV10-3; CDR3 length: 13; CDR3 protein: AISEAGGEGNTIY
J gene: TRBJ2-3; V gene: TRBV5-1; CDR3 length: 13; CDR3 protein: ASSLVAGNTDTQY
J gene: TRBJ2-7; V gene: TRBV5-4; CDR3 length: 12; CDR3 protein: ASSFDGSAYEQY
J gene: TRBJ1-5; V gene: TRBV19; CDR3 length: 11; CDR3 protein: ASEDRENQPQH
J gene: TRBJ2-6; V gene: TRBV5-1; CDR3 length: 14; CDR3 protein: ASSLSAFSGANVLT
J gene: TRBJ2-2; V gene: TRBV6-5; CDR3 length: 13; CDR3 protein: ASRALQTNTGELF